The 24 T cell receptor beta chains in this list originate from one sample, sequenced in a study of cytomegalovirus exposure and HLA in healthy donors. PCR involved 60 Vbeta and 13 Jbeta primers. The assay was immunoSEQ multiplex PCR, and TCRdb's table has in-frame clones only and misses some. The sample records around 100,000 clones, around 79% being singletons. The material sequenced was PBMCs. These receptors came from a man aged 50 to 60 in good health and CMV-seropositive.

This chain links TRBV2 with TRBJ2-7; D might be TRBD2 (5 bases). Germline values: CDR1 SNHLY, CDR2 FYNNEI. The germline V and J ends were trimmed by 7 bases and 3 bases, with 16 bases remaining between them. The CDR3 totals 14 residues. The CDR3 region has the DNA TGTGCCAGCAAAATGAGGTTCGGAGGCTACGAGCAGTACTTC. Its translation: CASKMRFGGYEQYF. Variable domain in full (rest from reference TRBV2 and TRBJ2-7): EPEVTQTPSHQVTQMGQEVILRCVPISNHLYFYWYRQILGQKVEFLVSFYNNEISEKSEIFDDQFSVERPDGSNFTLKIRSTKLEDSAMYFCASKMRFGGYEQYFGPGTRLTVT.

The chain combines TRBV7-9 with TRBJ2-5; D remains unclear. The last part of the DNA fits TRBJ2-7 better; the J call may be wrong. The CDR3 is 15 amino acids. Germline V gives CDR1 SEHNR, CDR2 FQNEAQ (reference sequence). The chain's CDR3 is CASSSIHLSSYEQYF. The CDR3 DNA reads as TGTGCCAGCAGCTCCATCCATCTAAGCTCCTACGAGCAGTACTTC.

The table lists this clone with a few counts. The chain joins TRBV14 to TRBJ2-2; 15 nucleotides line up with TRBD2. CDR1 and CDR2 (germline): SGHDN, FVKESK. The J segment lost 5 bases and the V segment lost 2 bases, leaving 9 bases of the junction unmatched. The CDR3 is made up of 19 amino acids. CDR3: CASSQRGLAGGPGTGELFF. The CDR3 coding sequence is TGTGCCAGCAGCCAACGGGGACTAGCGGGAGGTCCCGGGACCGGGGAGCTGTTTTTT.

The CDR3 nucleotides read TGTGCCAGCAGCTCGGGACAGGGTCCAAGTCAGCCCCAGCATTTT. Encoded protein: CASSSGQGPSQPQHF. The rearrangement uses TRBV28 and TRBJ1-5; 9 bases align to TRBD1. Trimming took 6 bases from V and 6 from J; bases not matched to a gene: 9. Germline V gene lookup returns CDR1 MDHEN and CDR2 SYDVKM. CDR3 length equals 15 residues. The full variable domain, its missing parts supplied by reference TRBV28 and TRBJ1-5, is DVKVTQSSRYLVKRTGEKVFLECVQDMDHENMFWYRQDPGLGLRLIYFSYDVKMKEKGDIPEGYSVSREKKERFSLILESASTNQTSMYLCASSSGQGPSQPQHFGDGTRLSIL.

The chain carries TRBV11-1 and TRBJ1-1; D uncertain. Germline CDR1 and CDR2: SGHAT and FQDESV (reference sequence). The CDR3 runs 14 residues. Trimming shortened V by 3 bases and J by 2 bases, and 10 bases separated the two germline ends. Written as DNA, the CDR3 is TGTGCCAGCAGCTTGAACGCAGGAAACACTGAAGCTTTCTTT. It is translated as CASSLNAGNTEAFF.

The chain recombines TRBV11-2 with TRBJ2-1; TRBD2 is a possible D gene (6 bases). CDR1 and CDR2 (germline): SGHAT, FQNNGV. The CDR3 is made up of 15 amino acids. V was cut by 3 bases and J by 7 bases, with 16 bases left in between. CDR3 residues: CASSLGLLGGNEQFF. In DNA, the CDR3 is TGTGCCAGCAGCTTGGGACTCCTAGGTGGGAATGAGCAGTTCTTC.

The rearrangement uses TRBV7-9 and TRBJ2-1; 12 nucleotides match TRBD2. Germline CDR1 and CDR2: SEHNR and FQNEAQ (reference sequence). V was pared by 4 bases and J by 5 bases, with 3 bases of the junction left unmatched. CDR3 length: 15 residues. Here the CDR3 DNA reads TGTGCCAGCAGCTCGCTAGCGGGAGGGGACAATGAGCAGTTCTTC. Translating gives CASSSLAGGDNEQFF. Full variable domain (remainder filled in from reference TRBV7-9 and TRBJ2-1): DTGVSQNPRHKITKRGQNVTFRCDPISEHNRLYWYRQTLGQGPEFLTYFQNEAQLEKSRLLSDRFSAERPKGSFSTLEIQRTEQGDSAMYLCASSSLAGGDNEQFFGPGTRLTVL.

The chain is built from TRBV10-3 and TRBJ2-3; the match to TRBD2 covers 15 bases. V lost 4 bases and J lost 6; bases outside the gene matches: 8. This CDR3 region has 17 residues. Germline V gives CDR1 ENHRY, CDR2 SYGVKD. This CDR3 is CAISGAGTSGRRDTQYF. In nucleotides, the CDR3 is TGTGCCATCAGTGGAGCGGGGACTAGCGGGAGGCGGGATACGCAGTATTTT.

This chain joins TRBV5-1 and TRBJ1-5; no firm D call. The CDR3 runs 15 residues. Trimming removed 5 bases at V and 5 bases at J, with 17 bases between. Germline CDR1 SGHRS, CDR2 YFSETQ. CDR3 loop: CASRRRWGDDQPQHF. The CDR3 coding sequence is TGCGCCAGCAGACGGAGGTGGGGTGACGATCAGCCCCAGCATTTT.

This clone was seen once. The chain is built from TRBV7-7 and TRBJ1-1, with D perhaps matching TRBD1 (5 bases). From germline, CDR1 is SSHAT and CDR2 FNYEAQ (reference sequence). V was trimmed by 5 bases and J by 7 bases, leaving 14 bases between them. The CDR3 has 13 residues. The CDR3 nucleotides read TGTGCCAGCAGCCCCATACAGGAGATTGAAGCTTTCTTT. This translates into CASSPIQEIEAFF.

This rearrangement joins TRBV29-1 to TRBJ2-2, with 12 positions matching TRBD2. Germline loops: CDR1 SQVTM, CDR2 ANQGSEA. CDR3 length: 14 amino acids. The V segment lost 7 bases and the J segment 5 bases; nucleotides outside the gene matches: 5. Here the CDR3 DNA reads TGCAGCGCTAGCGGGAGGGCCTTTACCGGGGAGCTGTTTTTT. Translated: CSASGRAFTGELFF.

The chain uses TRBV19 and TRBJ2-1, with D maybe TRBD2 (6 bases). The CDR3 loop spans 16 amino acids. The germline gives CDR1 LNHDA, CDR2 SQIVND (reference sequence). Trimming pared 0 bases from V and 2 bases from J, leaving 11 bases between. The CDR3 bases are TGTGCCAGTAGTATAGAGGAGGGGTTCCCCTACAATGAGCAGTTCTTC. Its translation: CASSIEEGFPYNEQFF.

The rearrangement uses TRBV6-5 and TRBJ2-5; 11 bases are shared with TRBD2. The J call is in doubt because the DNA end fits TRBJ2-7 better. Germline assignment: CDR1 MNHEY and CDR2 SVGAGI. The CDR3 has 15 residues. DNA for the CDR3: TGTGCCAGCAGTTACCTTAGCGGGAGGGCCTACGAGCAGTACTTC. Translation gives CASSYLSGRAYEQYF.

This sequence joins TRBV6-1 and TRBJ1-4; 7 nucleotides align to TRBD1. This CDR3 contains 14 residues. Germline V lookup: CDR1 MNHNS, CDR2 SASEGT. The V gene end was trimmed by 1 base and the J gene end by 7 bases; junction bases not matched to a gene: 3. CDR3 coding DNA: TGTGCCAGCAGTGAAGGACAGGGAGTTGAAAAACTGTTTTTT. It yields the protein CASSEGQGVEKLFF.

This chain links TRBV19 with TRBJ1-5; D is ambiguous. This CDR3 is 13 amino acids long. The V gene's germline CDR1 is LNHDA and CDR2 SQIVND (reference sequence). Trimming left V 3 bases short and J 5 bases short, with 8 bases between. Here the CDR3 DNA reads TGTGCCAGTAGTATTACTAGGGATCAGCCCCAGCATTTT. It is translated as CASSITRDQPQHF.

The CDR3 DNA reads as TGTGCCATCAGTGTACTAAGGACAAACACAGATACGCAGTATTTT. It encodes CAISVLRTNTDTQYF. The rearrangement joins TRBV10-3 to TRBJ2-3, with D perhaps TRBD1 (5 bases). This CDR3 region has 15 residues. V lost 4 bases to trimming and J lost 2 bases, with 13 bases between them. Germline CDR1 reads ENHRY; CDR2 reads SYGVKD.

The V gene is TRBV6-1, the J gene TRBJ2-7; maybe TRBD1 (6 bases). The length of the CDR3 is 12 residues. The V gene's germline CDR1 is MNHNS and CDR2 SASEGT. V shed 10 bases and J shed 6 bases, with 16 bases lying between them. The CDR3 nucleotides read TGTGCCACAACAGGGTCCCGGGTCGAGCAGTACTTC. Its translation is CATTGSRVEQYF.

J is TRBJ1-1 and V is TRBV5-1; 8 nucleotides agree with TRBD1. V lost 2 bases and J lost 1; bases outside the gene matches: 4. The CDR3 spans 15 residues. CDR1 is SGHRS and CDR2 is YFSETQ in the germline V gene. DNA for the CDR3: TGCGCCAGCAGCTTTCTGGGGACAGGGAACACTGAAGCTTTCTTT. Translated: CASSFLGTGNTEAFF.

The rearrangement links TRBV7-3 to TRBJ2-2; D is perhaps TRBD1 (6 bases). The germline V gene encodes CDR1 SGHTA and CDR2 FQGTGA. The CDR3 runs 15 residues. Between the trimmed V and J ends, which lost 5 bases and 4 bases, there was a span of 14 bases. The CDR3 DNA reads as TGTGCCAGCAGCCCATCGGGACACCGCACCGGGGAGCTGTTTTTT. Translating it yields CASSPSGHRTGELFF.

This clone was picked up one time. The rearrangement joins TRBV27 to TRBJ2-4; TRBD2 is a possible D gene (7 bases). This CDR3 is built from 22 residues. V lost 4 bases, J lost 5 bases, and 36 bases lay in between. The germline V gene has CDR1 MNHEY and CDR2 SMNVEV (reference sequence). CDR3 residues: CASSSRGAGVKLARFVQNIQYF. CDR3 coding DNA: TGTGCCAGCAGTTCTCGGGGGGCAGGCGTCAAACTAGCTAGGTTTGTCCAAAACATTCAGTACTTC.

This clone was counted a single time. CDR3 sequence (DNA): TGTGCCAGCAGCCCGGGACTAGCGGGAGATGGTGAGACCCAGTACTTC. The encoded protein is CASSPGLAGDGETQYF. The chain joins TRBV7-9 to TRBJ2-5; 14 bases align to TRBD2. The germline V gene has CDR1 SEHNR and CDR2 FQNEAQ (reference sequence). This CDR3 region has 16 residues. Trimming cost V 5 bases and J 5 bases; bases outside gene matches: 7.

This chain connects TRBV18 to TRBJ2-5, with D unresolved. From germline, CDR1 is KGHSH and CDR2 LQKENI. The germline V and J ends were trimmed by 1 base and 1 base, with 13 bases remaining between them. The CDR3 contains 16 residues. CDR3: CASSPLEYSGQETQYF. The CDR3 DNA reads as TGTGCCAGCTCACCACTCGAGTACTCTGGCCAAGAGACCCAGTACTTC.

The CDR3 region has the DNA TGTGCCAGCAGCAGGTACGACAGGGTCGACCAGCCCCAGCATTTT. The encoded protein is CASSRYDRVDQPQHF. The J gene is TRBJ1-5, the V gene TRBV5-6; 7 bases match TRBD1. The V gene end was trimmed by 4 bases and the J gene end by 7 bases; junction bases not matched to a gene: 11. CDR1 and CDR2 from the germline V gene are SGHDT and YYEEEE. The CDR3 runs 15 residues.

The chain carries TRBV19 and TRBJ2-5, with 11 nucleotides matching TRBD1. J was trimmed by 5 bases and V by 3 bases; bases with no gene match: 8. Germline V lookup: CDR1 LNHDA, CDR2 SQIVND (reference sequence). This CDR3 spans 16 amino acids. Here the CDR3 DNA reads TGTGCCAGTAGTATCCAAAGGACAGGGGGCAGTGAGACCCAGTACTTC. It encodes CASSIQRTGGSETQYF. Drawing the rest from reference TRBV19 and TRBJ2-5, the complete variable domain is DGGITQSPKYLFRKEGQNVTLSCEQNLNHDAMYWYRQDPGQGLRLIYYSQIVNDFQKGDIAEGYSVSREKKESFPLTVTSAQKNPTAFYLCASSIQRTGGSETQYFGPGTRLLVL.